This T cell receptor (beta chain) was sequenced during a study of blood T cell repertoires in COVID-19. Study as a whole: The United States, Italy and Spain supplied acute and convalescent COVID-19 samples. Sources were T cells, B-cell-depleted T cells, or PBMCs; the material itself was cDNA or gDNA.

Original methodology: Using reference gene primer amplification, nucleated cell counts were estimated. Generated by immunoSEQ multiplex PCR, the TCRdb table keeps only in-frame clones and is missing some. The DNA gave D and trimming, while V, J and clone size come from that table. The data contain under 250,000 clones, just under 85% of them singletons. This clonotype was sampled from a woman between 45 and 60 years old with active or convalescent COVID-19. Sequenced: peripheral blood.

The CDR3 loop reads CASSSRGQGNTEAFF. The CDR3 DNA is TGTGCCAGCAGCTCTCGTGGACAGGGGAACACTGAAGCTTTCTTT. V and J are TRBV7-9 and TRBJ1-1, with TRBD1 matching 8 bases. The junction had 5 bases not matched to a gene; V was cut back by 4 bases and J by 1 base. The length of the CDR3 is 15 residues. The germline CDR1 and CDR2 sequences are SEHNR and FQNEAQ (reference sequence).